The 20 T cell receptor beta chains listed next were all sequenced from one sample in a study of response to subunit inactivated influenza vaccine. TCRdb processed the RT-PCR reads anew with MiXCR; each CDR3 protein has one entry. The profile shows roughly 570,000 distinct CDR3 sequences, roughly 13% of them singletons. This material consisted of PBMCs from blood, taken 40 to 50 days after vaccination. The receptors here all came from a middle-aged man who received an inactivated influenza vaccine.

A few counts support this clonotype. This chain uses TRBV3-1 with TRBJ2-1; 7 bases agree with TRBD2. V gave up 3 bases and J gave up 7 bases; unmatched junction bases: 15. Germline lookup yields CDR1 LGHDT and CDR2 YNNKEL (reference sequence). There are 17 residues in the CDR3. CDR3 residues: CASSHSMSETSRNEQFF. CDR3 nucleotides: TGTGCCAGCAGCCACTCAATGTCAGAGACTAGCCGGAATGAGCAGTTCTTC.

This clonotype was seen many times. CDR3 nucleotide sequence: TGTGCCAGCAGTTACGACCAAGGGACTAGCGGGAGGGTTCTGTCCTACGAGCAGTACTTC. This sequence encodes CASSYDQGTSGRVLSYEQYF. The chain combines TRBV12-3 or TRBV12-4 with TRBJ2-7, with 16 nucleotides matching TRBD2. The CDR3 runs 20 residues. Trimming removed 4 bases from V and 1 base from J; junction bases left unmatched: 13.

This clonotype was counted only a few times. The chain joins TRBV29-1 to TRBJ1-2; a possible D gene is TRBD1 (6 bases). The V and J ends lost 3 bases and 7 bases respectively, with 18 bases between them. CDR1 and CDR2 from the germline V gene are SQVTM and ANQGSEA. The CDR3 consists of 14 residues. Here the CDR3 DNA reads TGCAGCGTTGATGCCTGGGGGCGAGATGGTGGCTACACCTTC. Its protein is CSVDAWGRDGGYTF.

This clonotype was detected only a few times. The chain joins TRBV5-1 to TRBJ2-6; 7 nucleotides match TRBD2. CDR1 and CDR2 (germline): SGHRS, YFSETQ. J lost 4 bases, V lost 4 bases, and 14 bases had no gene match. The CDR3 runs 18 residues. DNA for the CDR3: TGCGCCAGCAGCCTGGAAACTAGCGCCGCTCTCGGGGCCAACGTCCTGACTTTC. Translation: CASSLETSAALGANVLTF.

The chain is built from TRBV4-3 and TRBJ2-1; TRBD1 aligns across 9 bases. This CDR3 region has 15 residues. V trimming: 4 bases; J trimming: 8 bases; junction bases outside the gene matches: 9. In germline, CDR1 is LGHNA, CDR2 YSLEER. CDR3 DNA sequence: TGCGCCAGCAGCCTAGCCGGGACAGGGTGGGATGAGCAGTTCTTC. Amino acids: CASSLAGTGWDEQFF.

The chain couples TRBV4-3 to TRBJ1-2, with TRBD1 matching over 8 bases. The V gene's germline CDR1 is LGHNA and CDR2 YSLEER. Unmatched junction bases numbered 6, after V lost 5 bases and J lost 4 bases. The CDR3 is 14 amino acids. CDR3 coding DNA: TGCGCCAGCAGCTCTGCAGGGGGCGGCTATGGCTACACCTTC. Amino acid sequence: CASSSAGGGYGYTF.

In this sample, this clonotype turned up a few times. The J gene is TRBJ2-2, the V gene TRBV7-8, with TRBD2 matching over 10 bases. From germline, CDR1 is SGHVS and CDR2 FQNEAQ. J gave up 4 bases and V 5 bases, and 10 bases lay outside the gene matches. The CDR3 loop spans 17 amino acids. In DNA form, the CDR3 reads TGTGCCAGCAGCCCCTACCTAGCGGGAGTAATCACCGGGGAGCTGTTTTTT. It codes for CASSPYLAGVITGELFF.

This clonotype was detected ten times or more. The rearrangement links TRBV20-1 to TRBJ2-3; no firm D call. The V gene's germline CDR1 is DFQATT and CDR2 SNEGSKA (reference sequence). Trimming took 4 bases from V and 2 from J, leaving 13 bases between them. This CDR3 is 14 amino acids long. CDR3 in DNA: TGCAGTGCTAACAGCGAACTAAACACAGATACGCAGTATTTT. This codes for CSANSELNTDTQYF.

V gene TRBV6-2 or TRBV6-3 combines with J gene TRBJ2-1; 10 bases match TRBD2. Trimming took 6 bases from V and 3 from J; bases not matched to a gene: 11. Germline V gene lookup returns CDR1 MNHEY and CDR2 SVGEGT. This CDR3 has 17 residues. The chain's CDR3 is CASRRASGGPLYNEQFF. The CDR3 DNA is TGTGCCAGCAGAAGAGCTAGCGGGGGCCCTCTCTACAATGAGCAGTTCTTC.

Only a few counts were recorded for this clonotype. The rearrangement uses TRBV20-1 and TRBJ2-5, with 8 nucleotides matching TRBD2. This CDR3 comprises 15 residues. Germline V gene lookup returns CDR1 DFQATT and CDR2 SNEGSKA (reference sequence). V shed 2 bases, J shed 1 base, and the junction held 6 bases outside the gene matches. The CDR3 is CSARRHSGGQETQYF. Written as DNA, the CDR3 is TGCAGTGCTAGAAGACACAGCGGGGGCCAAGAGACCCAGTACTTC.

This rearrangement joins TRBV9 to TRBJ2-1, with D unclear. The V end was cut by 0 bases, the J end by 5 bases, with 6 bases between. Per germline, CDR1 SGDLS and CDR2 YYNGEE. CDR3 length: 13 amino acids. The CDR3 sequence is CASSVGLHNEQFF. CDR3 DNA: TGTGCCAGCAGCGTAGGTTTACACAATGAGCAGTTCTTC.

The chain joins TRBV7-2 to TRBJ2-1; TRBD2 agrees at 8 bases. CDR1 and CDR2 (germline): SGHTA, FQGNSA. V shed 1 base, J shed 7 bases, and the junction held 6 bases outside the gene matches. This CDR3 comprises 15 residues. The CDR3 DNA follows: TGTGCCAGCAGCTTAGGGCCCGGGGGGGGTAATGAGCAGTTCTTC. Translating gives CASSLGPGGGNEQFF. The variable domain in full, with the rest retrieved from reference TRBV7-2 and TRBJ2-1, is GAGVSQSPSNKVTEKGKDVELRCDPISGHTALYWYRQSLGQGLEFLIYFQGNSAPDKSGLPSDRFSAERTGGSVSTLTIQRTQQEDSAVYLCASSLGPGGGNEQFFGPGTRLTVL.

This clonotype was found a few times. The gene calls are TRBV19 and TRBJ2-1; 9 nucleotides align to TRBD2. The CDR3 is 17 residues long. V gave up 0 bases and J gave up 8 bases; unmatched junction bases: 11. The germline V gene has CDR1 LNHDA and CDR2 SQIVND (reference sequence). DNA for the CDR3: TGTGCCAGTAGTATAGATCTATTGGCGGGGGGGTACGATGAGCAGTTCTTC. It is translated as CASSIDLLAGGYDEQFF.

This clonotype was counted a few times. The chain employs TRBV5-1 and TRBJ1-4; D remains unclear. The germline gives CDR1 SGHRS, CDR2 YFSETQ. The V gene lost 1 base and the J gene lost 0 bases, with 4 bases spanning the gap. CDR3 length: 14 amino acids. CDR3: CASSLKSTNEKLFF. CDR3 DNA: TGCGCCAGCAGCTTGAAGTCAACTAATGAAAAACTGTTTTTT.

This clonotype appeared a few times. The chain recombines TRBV24-1 with TRBJ2-4, with a tentative D call TRBD2 (5 bases). This CDR3 spans 13 amino acids. V was pared by 3 bases and J by 3 bases, with 5 bases between. Germline CDR1 KGHDR, CDR2 SFDVKD. CDR3 residues: CATSDGLKNIQYF. The DNA of the CDR3 is TGTGCCACCAGTGATGGACTCAAAAACATTCAGTACTTC.

The V and J genes are TRBV5-1 and TRBJ2-1; 11 nucleotides match TRBD2. J lost 9 bases, V lost 4 bases, and 9 bases had no gene match. Per germline, CDR1 SGHRS and CDR2 YFSETQ. The CDR3 loop spans 15 amino acids. The CDR3 here is CASSGISGGAGEQFF. CDR3 DNA sequence: TGCGCCAGCAGCGGAATTAGCGGGGGGGCCGGTGAGCAGTTCTTC.

This clonotype was picked up many times. The CDR3, as DNA: TGCAGCGTTGAAGATCGGGACAGCTCCTACGAGCAGTACTTC. Amino acid sequence: CSVEDRDSSYEQYF. The chain joins TRBV29-1 to TRBJ2-7; TRBD1 aligns across 7 bases. CDR1 is SQVTM and CDR2 is ANQGSEA in the germline V gene. The CDR3 has 14 amino acids. Trimming took 0 bases from V and 0 from J; bases not matched to a gene: 2.

V and J are TRBV7-2 and TRBJ1-1, with D hard to call. Germline V gene sequence: CDR1 SGHTA, CDR2 FQGNSA. V lost 2 bases to trimming and J lost 4 bases, with 5 bases between them. CDR3 size: 12 residues. CDR3 region: CASSLWGTEAFF. The CDR3 bases are TGTGCCAGCAGCTTATGGGGCACTGAAGCTTTCTTT.

This clonotype occurred many times. The gene calls are TRBV20-1 and TRBJ2-1, with a tentative D call TRBD1 (7 bases). CDR1 is DFQATT, CDR2 SNEGSKA, per germline (reference sequence). This CDR3 is built from 15 residues. Trimming pared 0 bases from V and 8 bases from J, leaving 17 bases between. Written as DNA, the CDR3 is TGCAGTGCTAGAGATCCCCAGGGGGGAATCTATGAGCAGTTCTTC. It yields the protein CSARDPQGGIYEQFF.

The genes are TRBV5-6 and TRBJ2-1, with a tentative D call TRBD1 (6 bases). The CDR3 runs to 17 residues. Trimming removed 4 bases at V and 2 bases at J, with 19 bases between. Germline V gene lookup returns CDR1 SGHDT and CDR2 YYEEEE. This CDR3 reads CASSGGTGRITYNEQFF. The CDR3 nucleotides are TGTGCCAGCAGCGGCGGAACAGGGCGTATAACCTACAATGAGCAGTTCTTC. Filled out from reference TRBV5-6 and TRBJ2-1, the complete variable domain reads DAGVTQSPTHLIKTRGQQVTLRCSPKSGHDTVSWYQQALGQGPQFIFQYYEEEERQRGNFPDRFSGHQFPNYSSELNVNALLLGDSALYLCASSGGTGRITYNEQFFGPGTRLTVL.